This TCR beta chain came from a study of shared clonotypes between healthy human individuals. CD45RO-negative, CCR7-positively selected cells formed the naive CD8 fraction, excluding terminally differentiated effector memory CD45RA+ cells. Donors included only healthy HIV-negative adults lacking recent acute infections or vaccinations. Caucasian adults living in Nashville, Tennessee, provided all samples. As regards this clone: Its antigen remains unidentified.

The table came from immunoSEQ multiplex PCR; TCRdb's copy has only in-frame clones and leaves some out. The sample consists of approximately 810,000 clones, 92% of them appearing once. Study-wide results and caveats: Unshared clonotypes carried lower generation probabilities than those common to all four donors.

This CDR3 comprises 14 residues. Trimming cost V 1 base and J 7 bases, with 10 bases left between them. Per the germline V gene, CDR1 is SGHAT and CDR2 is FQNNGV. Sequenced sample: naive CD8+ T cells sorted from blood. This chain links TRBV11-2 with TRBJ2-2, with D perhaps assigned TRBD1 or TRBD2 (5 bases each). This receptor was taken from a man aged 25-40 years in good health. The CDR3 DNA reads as TGTGCCAGCAGCTTAGGGACACTAGTCGGGGAGCTGTTTTTT. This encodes CASSLGTLVGELFF.